A selection of T cell receptor beta chains follows, all from one sample in a study of cytomegalovirus exposure and HLA in healthy donors. Clones were read by immunoSEQ multiplex PCR, and TCRdb kept only the in-frame ones, dropping some. Of about 160,000 clones listed, more than 80% are singletons. The specimen sequenced was PBMCs. These TCRs come from a woman aged 25 to 45 in good health and CMV-seropositive. Both conserved end residues are part of each CDR3. The D gene is left open where the match is weak. Some rows mark clone size as missing; the rest say once, few, many or name a class of expanded clone.

TRBD2	.	TRBV5-1	TRBJ2-1	17	TGCGCCAGCAGCTTGGCGGCTAGCGGGGGTACTGACAATGAGCAGTTCTTC	CASSLAASGGTDNEQFF
TRBD2	few	TRBV7-2	TRBJ2-1	16	TGTGCCAGCAGCTCGGGACTAGCGGGGGGGCTGGATGAGCAGTTCTTC	CASSSGLAGGLDEQFF
.	few	TRBV29-1	TRBJ2-7	13	TGCAGCGTTGGGACCACTAGGTCCTACGAGCAGTACTTC	CSVGTTRSYEQYF
.	.	TRBV5-1	TRBJ1-4	14	TGCGCCAGCAGCTTGGCACGGTTTAATGAAAAACTGTTTTTT	CASSLARFNEKLFF
TRBD1	.	TRBV4-3	TRBJ2-7	15	TGCGCCAGCAGCCAAGGGCAGGGGGCCCTCAACGAGCAGTACTTC	CASSQGQGALNEQYF
.	few	TRBV9	TRBJ2-5	15	TGTGCCAGCACCCGATGGGGGGGGGCGGGAGAGACCCAGTACTTC	CASTRWGGAGETQYF
TRBD1	.	TRBV5-1	TRBJ2-2	15	TGCGCCAGCAGCCGGGACAGTGCGAACACCGGGGAGCTGTTTTTT	CASSRDSANTGELFF
TRBD2	.	TRBV7-3	TRBJ2-3	14	TGTGCCAGCAGCCCCCGACTAGCCGGCGATACGCAGTATTTT	CASSPRLAGDTQYF
TRBD1	once	TRBV5-1	TRBJ2-5	16	TGCGCCAGCAGCTTCCCTCCGGGACAGGGTGCAGAGACCCAGTACTTC	CASSFPPGQGAETQYF
.	.	TRBV30	TRBJ1-2	14	TGTGCCTGGAGTCGATTTACAGGTGTCTATGGCTACACCTTC	CAWSRFTGVYGYTF